These 12 T cell receptor beta chains came from one sample sequenced in a study of beta chain features in type 1 diabetes. Study-level results: Significant though moderate, a shortening of TCRB CDR3s appeared in all four CD4+ subsets of Type 1 diabetes patients.

Antigen specificity for these receptors is unknown. Sequencing targeted expressed TCRB transcripts, as all isolated RNA had been reverse transcribed. Sequenced by immunoSEQ multiplex PCR; TCRdb stores in-frame clones only, minus some. The sample holds approximately 730,000 clones; about an eighth are singletons and the top ten take 0.02% to 0.025%. Sequencing used naive CD4+ T cells from blood. These receptors came from a man younger than 35 with type 1 diabetes.

This clone occurred a few times. The chain links TRBV18 to TRBJ2-5; D unclear. This CDR3 is built from 15 residues. Germline CDR1 KGHSH, CDR2 LQKENI. V lost 0 bases, J lost 3 bases, and 11 bases lay in between. CDR3 sequence (DNA): TGTGCCAGCTCACCACCGGCCGGGCTCGAAGAGACCCAGTACTTC. Amino acids: CASSPPAGLEETQYF.

This clone has just one count. V and J are TRBV7-2 and TRBJ2-5; no firm D call. This CDR3 region has 12 residues. Germline CDR1 SGHTA, CDR2 FQGNSA. V gave up 0 bases and J gave up 5 bases, with 4 bases separating them. CDR3 DNA sequence: TGTGCCAGCAGCTTAGCGCTGGAGACCCAGTACTTC. Translating gives CASSLALETQYF.

This clone was seen more than once but under ten times. The chain carries TRBV2 and TRBJ1-2; D gene unclear. CDR1 and CDR2 (germline): SNHLY, FYNNEI. V lost 8 bases to trimming and J lost 5 bases, with 9 bases between them. The CDR3 contains 11 residues. CDR3 nucleotides: TGTGCCAGCCGCGAGGAATATGGCTACACCTTC. Protein sequence: CASREEYGYTF.

The V call is TRBV5-4, the J call TRBJ1-4; D is undetermined. The germline V gene has CDR1 SGHNT and CDR2 YYREEE (reference sequence). The V end was cut by 1 base, the J end by 5 bases, with 9 bases between. This CDR3 contains 14 residues. CDR3 loop: CASSLMGSNEKLFF. The DNA for the CDR3 is TGTGCCAGCAGCTTGATGGGGTCCAATGAAAAACTGTTTTTT.

The chain links TRBV12-5 to TRBJ2-2, with D unclear. With 6 bases removed from V and 7 bases from J, the gap between germline ends came to 9 bases. The CDR3 consists of 12 residues. Per germline, CDR1 LGHNT and CDR2 FRNRAP. This CDR3 is CASGPGFGELFF. The DNA of the CDR3 is TGTGCTAGTGGCCCGGGTTTCGGGGAGCTGTTTTTT.

The chain links TRBV9 to TRBJ1-6; 7 bases are shared with TRBD1. V dropped 4 bases and J dropped 7; count of bases not matched to a gene: 11. The CDR3 runs 16 residues. The V gene's germline CDR1 is SGDLS and CDR2 YYNGEE. The chain's CDR3 is CASSKGGDRVNSPLHF. The CDR3, as DNA: TGTGCCAGCAGCAAAGGGGGTGACAGGGTCAATTCACCCCTCCACTTT.

This clone was counted between two and nine times. The chain is built from TRBV7-2 and TRBJ1-1; D remains ambiguous. V shed 1 base and J shed 6 bases, with 12 bases lying between them. The germline V gene has CDR1 SGHTA and CDR2 FQGNSA. The CDR3 is made up of 14 amino acids. The CDR3 sequence: CASSLESVGPEAFF. CDR3 in DNA: TGTGCCAGCAGCTTAGAGAGCGTCGGTCCTGAAGCTTTCTTT.

The chain combines TRBV4-1 with TRBJ1-1, with D maybe TRBD1 (6 bases). CDR1 is MGHRA and CDR2 is YSYEKL in the germline V gene. CDR3 length equals 14 residues. V gave up 5 bases and J gave up 8 bases, with 18 bases separating them. CDR3 residues: CASSVQDSRTEAFF. The CDR3 region has the DNA TGCGCCAGCAGCGTCCAGGACAGCCGGACCGAAGCTTTCTTT.

This clone was seen only a few times. This chain joins TRBV27 and TRBJ1-5; 7 positions agree with TRBD1. Germline V gene sequence: CDR1 MNHEY, CDR2 SMNVEV (reference sequence). The CDR3 is 14 residues long. The J segment lost 4 bases and the V segment lost 5 bases, leaving 5 bases of the junction unmatched. The CDR3 region has the DNA TGTGCCAGCAGTCCCATGACAGGGAATCAGCCCCAGCATTTT. Translating it yields CASSPMTGNQPQHF.

This chain links TRBV15 with TRBJ1-1; maybe TRBD1 (6 bases). Germline CDR1 and CDR2: LNHNV and YYDKDF (reference sequence). The length of the CDR3 is 15 residues. V was trimmed by 6 bases and J by 4 bases, leaving 18 bases between them. CDR3 nucleotide sequence: TGTGCCACCAGAGGAGGACAGAAAGAAGGCACTGAAGCTTTCTTT. This encodes CATRGGQKEGTEAFF.

Only a few counts were recorded for this clone. The V gene is TRBV2, the J gene TRBJ1-5; D is unclear. CDR1 is SNHLY and CDR2 is FYNNEI in the germline V gene. This CDR3 has 11 amino acids. V dropped 2 bases and J dropped 12 bases, with 8 bases sitting between them. CDR3 nucleotide sequence: TGTGCCAGCAGTGAACCCGGGCTCCAGCATTTT. Translating gives CASSEPGLQHF.

The genes are TRBV7-9 and TRBJ2-5, with D uncertain. V dropped 7 bases and J dropped 4 bases, with 13 bases sitting between them. This CDR3 has 13 residues. CDR1 and CDR2 from the germline V gene are SEHNR and FQNEAQ (reference sequence). The CDR3 region has the DNA TGTGCCAGCACCGAAAGGGTCCTAGAGACCCAGTACTTC. It specifies CASTERVLETQYF.